A selection of T cell receptor beta chains follows, all from one sample in a study of cytomegalovirus exposure and HLA in healthy donors. The assay was immunoSEQ multiplex PCR, and TCRdb's table has in-frame clones only and misses some. The sample consists of about 130,000 clones, around 82% of them appearing once. Sequenced input: PBMCs. Source of these receptors: a man aged 40-50 years in good health and CMV-seronegative. The CDR3 runs from the conserved cysteine through the conserved F or W. Each record gives: clone size, J gene, D gene, V gene, CDR3 DNA, CDR3 protein. D genes are given only for firm matches. Rows may omit the clone size; those that give it use once, few, many or a size class.

clone_size: .; j_call: TRBJ2-1; d_call: .; v_call: TRBV25-1; cdr3_nt: TGTGCCAGCAGGGAACAGGAATACAATGAGCAGTTCTTC; cdr3_aa: CASREQEYNEQFF
clone_size: .; j_call: TRBJ2-3; d_call: .; v_call: TRBV5-4; cdr3_nt: TGTGCCAGCAGCTCCCTCGGGAACGGGGGCACAGATACGCAGTATTTT; cdr3_aa: CASSSLGNGGTDTQYF
clone_size: few; j_call: TRBJ1-1; d_call: .; v_call: TRBV5-6; cdr3_nt: TGTGCCAGCAGCTTCAGGGGAGCGGCTGAAGCTTTCTTT; cdr3_aa: CASSFRGAAEAFF
clone_size: .; j_call: TRBJ2-7; d_call: TRBD1; v_call: TRBV13; cdr3_nt: TGTGCCAGCAGCTTATCCCGACAGGGGGCGAACTACGAGCAGTACTTC; cdr3_aa: CASSLSRQGANYEQYF
clone_size: few; j_call: TRBJ1-2; d_call: TRBD1; v_call: TRBV5-1; cdr3_nt: TGCGCCAGCAGCTTGGACAGGGGGGCCTATGGCTACACCTTC; cdr3_aa: CASSLDRGAYGYTF
clone_size: .; j_call: TRBJ1-2; d_call: TRBD1; v_call: TRBV5-6; cdr3_nt: TGTGCTAGCATGAGGACAGGGGGCTATGGCTACACCTTC; cdr3_aa: CASMRTGGYGYTF
clone_size: few; j_call: TRBJ2-6; d_call: .; v_call: TRBV4-2; cdr3_nt: TGTGCCAGCAGCCAAGAGGCAGGGTCTGGGGCCAACGGCCTGACTTTC; cdr3_aa: CASSQEAGSGANGLTF
clone_size: .; j_call: TRBJ2-2; d_call: TRBD2; v_call: TRBV7-9; cdr3_nt: TGTGCCAGCAGTTCGACTAGCGGGGGCCTAAACACCGGGGAGCTGTTTTTT; cdr3_aa: CASSSTSGGLNTGELFF
clone_size: .; j_call: TRBJ2-5; d_call: TRBD1; v_call: TRBV19; cdr3_nt: TGTGCCAGTAGTATGAGGACAGGGACTTCAGAGACCCAGTACTTC; cdr3_aa: CASSMRTGTSETQYF
clone_size: once; j_call: TRBJ2-5; d_call: TRBD1; v_call: TRBV2; cdr3_nt: TGTGCCAGCAGACAGGGGCCGGGAGAGACCCAGTACTTC; cdr3_aa: CASRQGPGETQYF
clone_size: .; j_call: TRBJ1-2; d_call: .; v_call: TRBV6-1; cdr3_nt: TGTGCCAGCAGCAGCGGGAGGACCTATGGCTACACCTTC; cdr3_aa: CASSSGRTYGYTF
clone_size: .; j_call: TRBJ2-7; d_call: .; v_call: TRBV30; cdr3_nt: TGTGCCTGGAGGGGCCCCGGCAGGACAGCCTCCTACGAGCAGTACTTC; cdr3_aa: CAWRGPGRTASYEQYF
clone_size: .; j_call: TRBJ1-2; d_call: TRBD1; v_call: TRBV4-3; cdr3_nt: TGCGCCAGCAGCCAAGTACAAGGGACAGGCTATGTCTACACCTTC; cdr3_aa: CASSQVQGTGYVYTF
clone_size: .; j_call: TRBJ1-5; d_call: .; v_call: TRBV6-1; cdr3_nt: TGTGCCAGCAGTGACAGGGAGGGTAATCAGCCCCAGCATTTT; cdr3_aa: CASSDREGNQPQHF
clone_size: .; j_call: TRBJ2-3; d_call: .; v_call: TRBV12-5; cdr3_nt: TGTGCTAGTGGTTCGGAGGGAGATACGCAGTATTTT; cdr3_aa: CASGSEGDTQYF
clone_size: .; j_call: TRBJ1-6; d_call: TRBD1; v_call: TRBV11-2; cdr3_nt: TGTGCCAGCAGCTCGACAGGGGGAAAATCACCCCTCCACTTT; cdr3_aa: CASSSTGGKSPLHF
clone_size: .; j_call: TRBJ1-1; d_call: TRBD1; v_call: TRBV6-5; cdr3_nt: TGTGCCAGCAGCCCAAAGGGGGCTTTCGCTGAAGCTTTCTTT; cdr3_aa: CASSPKGAFAEAFF
clone_size: .; j_call: TRBJ2-7; d_call: .; v_call: TRBV2; cdr3_nt: TGTGCCAGCAGTGGCGAAGGGAGATACGAGCAGTACTTC; cdr3_aa: CASSGEGRYEQYF
clone_size: few; j_call: TRBJ2-6; d_call: .; v_call: TRBV21-1; cdr3_nt: TGTGCCAGCAGCAAGGGCAAGTCTGGGGCCAACGTCCTGACTTTC; cdr3_aa: CASSKGKSGANVLTF
clone_size: .; j_call: TRBJ2-4; d_call: TRBD2; v_call: TRBV30; cdr3_nt: TGTGCCTGGAGCCCCGGGGGGGCGCAATTTAACATTCAGTACTTC; cdr3_aa: CAWSPGGAQFNIQYF
clone_size: .; j_call: TRBJ1-2; d_call: .; v_call: TRBV19; cdr3_nt: TGTGCCACCCTTCGTGGCGGCTATGGCTACACCTTC; cdr3_aa: CATLRGGYGYTF
clone_size: .; j_call: TRBJ2-3; d_call: TRBD2; v_call: TRBV7-3; cdr3_nt: TGTGCCAGCAGCTTAACGCGGGGGGGCACAGATACGCAGTATTTT; cdr3_aa: CASSLTRGGTDTQYF